This TCR beta chain was sequenced in a study of cytomegalovirus exposure and HLA in healthy donors (dated by TCRdb to about 2017). As for the study more broadly: A later analysis indicated that the 120 validation repertoires were generated on the platform also employed for the 600 to 750 repertoires of the first cohort. High-throughput TCR immunosequencing, statistical association of individual TCRs with disease status, and machine learning were combined to predict cytomegalovirus infection status. The study aimed to test whether cataloging public T cell receptors could reveal signatures of past pathogen exposure. A separate validation cohort of 90 to 150 different subjects was used in addition to the roughly 670-subject first cohort. Beyond this particular receptor, the publication reports: A later analysis lacked HLA typing for the validation cohort, so it scored co-occurrence in that cohort across all 120 repertoires. While some public TCRs were present in many individuals, most TCR sequences turned up only very rarely across donors. The classifier was reported to diagnose cytomegalovirus status with high specificity and sensitivity in both the original cohort and the validation cohort. In vitro tests confirmed that a few of the cytomegalovirus-associated TCR beta chains recognize cytomegalovirus antigens. In the study, approximately 160 TCR beta chains were listed as associated with cytomegalovirus. Of the cluster scores, 85% to 95% were above 0 in a later analysis, which found that TCRs clustered in the first cohort also tended to co-occur in the 95 to 150 validation repertoires. The authors suggested that the approach could potentially be generalized to other disease states and immunological phenotypes.

In regard to this clone: Its antigen target is currently unknown. No base quality values were provided; no much bigger clone lies one nucleotide off.

Library prep was done by the immunoSEQ multiplex PCR assay. The authors' analysis ran thus. To diagnose cytomegalovirus status from the catalog of TCR beta chain sequences, a statistical classification framework was built. TCRdb's version of the immuneACCESS table is confined to in-frame rearrangements and falls short of the full clone set. An unresolved V gene accounts for under half of the shortfall where checked; the remainder is of unknown origin. From that table come the V and J calls and clone size; the DNA was used to work out D and trimming. The sample has about 98,000 clones on record, around 88% of them singletons. Jointly, the top ten make up roughly 4% of the sample. Donors formed part of the validation cohort, which comprised approximately 130 subjects and was distinct from the first cohort of 666 subjects. The germline V gene encodes CDR1 SGHAT and CDR2 FQNNGV. The trim is 1 base for V and 8 bases for J, with a gap of 17 bases between the germline ends. The CDR3 has 16 amino acids, counting the end cysteine and phenylalanine. The retained sequence is limited to the CDR3, 48 bases, with the frame set at the first base.

The receptor comes from a woman in her twenties or thirties in good health and CMV-seronegative. The receptor chain draws on TRBV11-2 and TRBJ1-4; the D segment could be TRBD1, given 6 matching bases. Sequencing used PBMCs. The CDR3 in this case is CASSLGTARGGEKLFF. The sequence in DNA is TGTGCCAGCAGCTTAGGGACAGCCCGGGGAGGGGAAAAACTGTTTTTT.